This TCR beta chain was captured by sequencing in a study of STAT5B mutations in CD4+ large granular lymphocyte leukemia. The CDR3 runs to 15 residues. From germline, CDR1 is SEHNR and CDR2 FQNEAQ (reference sequence). Trimming cost V 3 bases and J 5 bases; bases outside gene matches: 5. Patients had CD4+ T-LGLL, from Padova, Helsinki and Shinshu. This clone was counted between two and nine times. Its specificity is unknown. Sequenced by immunoSEQ multiplex PCR; TCRdb stores in-frame clones only, minus some. The repertoire includes fewer than 9,000 clones, around three quarters of them detected once, and 65% to 75% sits in the top ten. Regarding the study as a whole: No patients shared main leukemic clonotypes, though approximately 26% appeared at low frequency elsewhere. Compared with healthy controls (2/35), patient top clones favored TRBV06 (8/27). Higher CD4+ than CD8+ T-LGLL clonality might reflect small sample size.

The receptor was derived from an older woman with CD4+ T-cell large granular lymphocyte leukemia. The rearrangement uses TRBV7-9 and TRBJ2-2, with 8 bases matching TRBD2. Sequencing used PBMCs. DNA for the CDR3: TGTGCCAGCAGCTTTTGGTCGGGAGGGACCGGGGAGCTGTTTTTT. Protein: CASSFWSGGTGELFF.